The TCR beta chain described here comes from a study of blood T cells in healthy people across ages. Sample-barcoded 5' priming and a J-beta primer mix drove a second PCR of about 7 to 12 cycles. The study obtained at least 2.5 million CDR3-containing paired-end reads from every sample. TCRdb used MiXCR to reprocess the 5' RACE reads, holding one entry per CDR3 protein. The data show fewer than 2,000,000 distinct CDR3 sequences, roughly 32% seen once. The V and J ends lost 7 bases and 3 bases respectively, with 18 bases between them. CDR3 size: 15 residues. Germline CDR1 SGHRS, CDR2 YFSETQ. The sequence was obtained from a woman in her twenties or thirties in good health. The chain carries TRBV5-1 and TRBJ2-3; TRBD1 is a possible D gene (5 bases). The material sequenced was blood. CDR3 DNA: TGCGCCAGCTCCGAAGGGGCAGGAAGGACAGATACGCAGTATTTT. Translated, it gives CASSEGAGRTDTQYF. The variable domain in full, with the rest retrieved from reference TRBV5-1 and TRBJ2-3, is KAGVTQTPRYLIKTRGQQVTLSCSPISGHRSVSWYQQTPGQGLQFLFEYFSETQRNKGNFPGRFSGRQFSNSRSEMNVSTLELGDSALYLCASSEGAGRTDTQYFGPGTRLTVL.